Below, 14 T cell receptor beta chains from the same sample are listed, as sequenced in a study of vaccination and CD4 T cells after COVID-19. These receptors have no known antigen. Treatment described: approximately nine-day PBMC culture with coronavirus spike peptide pools or control peptides (ViraFEST assay). The Oncomine TCR Beta short-read assay generated sequence data from the DNA of cultured CD4+ T cells. Via MiXCR, TCRdb re-called the PCR reads, giving one row per CDR3 protein. The table includes roughly 18,000 distinct CDR3 sequences, roughly two fifths detected once. This sample comprised CD4+ T cells from blood, cultured in vitro, obtained after SARS-CoV-2 vaccination. These receptors were collected from a human donor who had recovered from COVID-19.

The table lists this clonotype with a few counts. The chain is built from TRBV20-1 and TRBJ2-3; perhaps D is TRBD1 or TRBD2 (5 bases each). The V gene's germline CDR1 is DFQATT and CDR2 SNEGSKA (reference sequence). The CDR3 runs to 12 residues. Trimming stripped 7 bases from V and 2 bases from J, with 10 bases between. DNA for the CDR3: TGCAGTGGGCTGGGGACCACAGATACGCAGTATTTT. Encoded protein: CSGLGTTDTQYF.

The rearrangement joins TRBV12-3 or TRBV12-4 to TRBJ1-5, with D possibly matching TRBD1 (6 bases). The CDR3 spans 13 residues. Trimming removed 3 bases at V and 4 bases at J, with 7 bases between. The CDR3 DNA reads as TGTGCCAGCAGTTTGGGACAAAATCAGCCCCAGCATTTT. Residues: CASSLGQNQPQHF.

This clonotype counts as medium-sized. V is TRBV11-3 and J is TRBJ1-6, with a possible D match to TRBD1 (5 bases). Germline CDR1 and CDR2: SGHNT and YENEEA. Trimming left V 3 bases short and J 7 bases short, with 7 bases between. The CDR3 sequence is 13 residues long. Here the CDR3 reads CASSLRGNSPLHF. The CDR3, as DNA: TGTGCCAGCAGCTTGAGGGGCAATTCACCCCTCCACTTT.

The chain couples TRBV27 to TRBJ2-1, with 10 bases matching TRBD2. CDR3 size: 17 residues. CDR1 and CDR2 (germline): MNHEY, SMNVEV (reference sequence). V trimming: 6 bases; J trimming: 1 base; junction bases outside the gene matches: 9. CDR3 DNA sequence: TGTGCCAGCAGACCGAACCTAGCGGGAGCGTCCTACAATGAGCAGTTCTTC. The encoded protein is CASRPNLAGASYNEQFF.

The chain carries TRBV20-1 and TRBJ1-5; D remains ambiguous. Trimming shortened V by 3 bases and J by 1 base, and 13 bases separated the two germline ends. This CDR3 has 15 residues. Per germline, CDR1 DFQATT and CDR2 SNEGSKA (reference sequence). The CDR3 sequence: CSASTTSMSNQPQHF. Here the CDR3 DNA reads TGCAGTGCTAGCACCACAAGTATGAGCAATCAGCCCCAGCATTTT.

The chain links TRBV6-1 to TRBJ1-2; unclear D gene. V was clipped by 10 bases and J by 5 bases, with 14 bases between them. CDR1 and CDR2 from the germline V gene are MNHNS and SASEGT. This CDR3 region has 12 residues. Written as DNA, the CDR3 is TGTGCCACGACCAGCACTCGTTATGGCTACACCTTC. The encoded protein is CATTSTRYGYTF.

This clonotype has only one observation. The J gene is TRBJ1-2, the V gene TRBV2; D is unresolved. CDR3 length: 15 residues. The ends were cut back, 4 bases at V and 8 bases at J, with 20 bases in the middle. Germline assignment: CDR1 SNHLY and CDR2 FYNNEI. The CDR3 DNA is TGTGCCAGCAGTGTCGGTCCGGGCAGGTCGCTCGGCTACACCTTC. This gives the protein CASSVGPGRSLGYTF.

The rearrangement joins TRBV20-1 to TRBJ2-3; TRBD2 agrees at 14 bases. CDR3 length: 16 residues. Per the germline V gene, CDR1 is DFQATT and CDR2 is SNEGSKA (reference sequence). Trimming took 2 bases from V and 4 from J; bases not matched to a gene: 5. The CDR3 nucleotides read TGCAGTGCTAGACCGGGACTAGCGGGAGAAGCAGATACGCAGTATTTT. Its translation: CSARPGLAGEADTQYF.

The chain joins TRBV6-1 to TRBJ2-6; 7 bases fit TRBD1. Losses at the gene ends were 8 bases for V and 2 bases for J; bases not matched to a gene: 18. The germline gives CDR1 MNHNS, CDR2 SASEGT. The CDR3 loop spans 19 amino acids. The CDR3 spells CASGREGAGGLAGANVLTF. Written as DNA, the CDR3 is TGTGCCAGCGGACGAGAGGGTGCAGGGGGTTTAGCTGGGGCCAACGTCCTGACTTTC.

The gene calls are TRBV5-1 and TRBJ2-2; the D is unclear. Germline lookup yields CDR1 SGHRS and CDR2 YFSETQ. CDR3 size: 12 residues. Deletions cut 4 bases from V and 2 bases from J, with 3 bases between. CDR3 nucleotides: TGCGCCAGCAGCCCAAACACCGGGGAGCTGTTTTTT. Its protein is CASSPNTGELFF.

This clonotype was observed a few times. The rearrangement uses TRBV10-3 and TRBJ2-7, with D maybe TRBD1 (6 bases). The CDR3 has 15 residues. V lost 6 bases and J lost 0, with 15 bases in between. CDR1 ENHRY and CDR2 SYGVKD come from the germline V gene. The chain's CDR3 is CAISGRSTGSYEQYF. The DNA for the CDR3 is TGTGCCATCAGCGGCAGGTCGACAGGCTCCTACGAGCAGTACTTC.

This clonotype was observed a few times. The V call is TRBV6-1, the J call TRBJ1-2, with TRBD1 identical over 10 bases. CDR3 length equals 16 residues. In germline, CDR1 is MNHNS, CDR2 SASEGT. J was trimmed by 8 bases and V by 8 bases; bases with no gene match: 17. The CDR3 nucleotides are TGTGCCAGCCTCGGGACAGGGGCCGCGACTTCACAGGGCTACACCTTC. This encodes CASLGTGAATSQGYTF.

A few counts support this clonotype. The V and J genes are TRBV20-1 and TRBJ1-1, with 8 bases matching TRBD1. This CDR3 is built from 17 residues. Looked up from germline, CDR1 is DFQATT and CDR2 is SNEGSKA (reference sequence). J lost 1 base, V lost 3 bases, and 13 bases had no gene match. The CDR3 here is CSARILRAGGPNTEAFF. In DNA, the CDR3 is TGCAGTGCTAGGATTCTTAGGGCAGGGGGCCCGAACACTGAAGCTTTCTTT.

This clonotype was observed a few times. This chain connects TRBV5-6 to TRBJ1-5; D perhaps matches TRBD1 (6 bases). V was trimmed by 4 bases and J by 0 bases, leaving 8 bases between them. The CDR3 contains 14 residues. Germline V gives CDR1 SGHDT, CDR2 YYEEEE. CDR3 bases: TGTGCCAGCAGCCGGACAGATAGCAATCAGCCCCAGCATTTT. It is translated as CASSRTDSNQPQHF.